Described below is a single T cell receptor beta chain sequence and its context. The germline V gene encodes CDR1 MDHEN and CDR2 SYDVKM. V was pared by 2 bases and J by 8 bases, with 10 bases of the junction left unmatched. The CDR3 consists of 15 residues. Source study methods: Quantification of nucleated cells was approximated via reference gene primer amplification. Here immunoSEQ multiplex PCR was the method, and the copy in TCRdb shows in-frame clones only, minus some. That table gives V, J and clone size, and the DNA gave D and trimming. Found here are roughly 260,000 clones, about 90% of them singletons; the top ten hold just over 2.5%. The sample is drawn from a study of blood T cell repertoires in COVID-19. The overall study: In each case, the material was cDNA or gDNA derived from T cells, B-cell-depleted T cells, or PBMCs.

J is TRBJ1-2 and V is TRBV28; 8 bases map to TRBD1. Material: peripheral blood. The TCR originated in a person under 35 with COVID-19, enrolled during active disease. CDR3 in amino acids: CASSLRTGWGEGYTF. CDR3 nucleotide sequence: TGTGCCAGCAGTTTACGGACAGGGTGGGGTGAAGGCTACACCTTC.